This T cell receptor beta chain was found in a study of early T cells in non-severe SARS-CoV-2 infection. With regard to this clonotype: The antigen remains undetermined.

MiXCR, applied by TCRdb to the 5' RACE reads, yields one record per CDR3 protein. Of tens of thousands of distinct CDR3 sequences listed, 12% to 15% were seen once; the top ten hold roughly 6%. Trimming pared 0 bases from V and 1 base from J, leaving 19 bases between. Germline CDR1 reads MNHEY; CDR2 reads SVGAGI. There are 19 residues in the CDR3. Study-level points and caveats: The matching step, a VDJdb search, favored anti-spike CD8 responses and missed private and CD4 specificities.

The chain is built from TRBV6-5 and TRBJ1-5, with D possibly matching TRBD1 (5 bases). Sequenced material: whole blood. This TCR derives from an adult who was a healthcare worker with PCR-confirmed SARS-CoV-2 infection or an uninfected control (not recorded which). CDR3 region: CASSYSSWGLPGSNQPQHF. CDR3 bases: TGTGCCAGCAGTTACTCGAGTTGGGGACTTCCCGGGAGCAATCAGCCCCAGCATTTT.